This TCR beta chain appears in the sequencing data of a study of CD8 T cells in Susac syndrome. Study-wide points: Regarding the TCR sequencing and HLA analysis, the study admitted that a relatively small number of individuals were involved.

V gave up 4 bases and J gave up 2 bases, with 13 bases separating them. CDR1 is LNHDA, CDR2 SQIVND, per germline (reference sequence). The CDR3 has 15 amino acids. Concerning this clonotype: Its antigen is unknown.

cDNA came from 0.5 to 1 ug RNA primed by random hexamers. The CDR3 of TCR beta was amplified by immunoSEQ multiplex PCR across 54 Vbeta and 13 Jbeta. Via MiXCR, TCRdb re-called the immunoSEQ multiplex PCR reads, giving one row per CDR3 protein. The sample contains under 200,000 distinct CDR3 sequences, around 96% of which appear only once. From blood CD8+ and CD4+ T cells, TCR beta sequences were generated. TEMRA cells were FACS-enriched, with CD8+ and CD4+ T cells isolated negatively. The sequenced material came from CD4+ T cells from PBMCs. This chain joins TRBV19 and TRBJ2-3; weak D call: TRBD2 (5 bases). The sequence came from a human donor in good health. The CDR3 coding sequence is TGTGCCAGTAGTAACGGGGTGCGGGCCACAGATACGCAGTATTTT. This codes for CASSNGVRATDTQYF.